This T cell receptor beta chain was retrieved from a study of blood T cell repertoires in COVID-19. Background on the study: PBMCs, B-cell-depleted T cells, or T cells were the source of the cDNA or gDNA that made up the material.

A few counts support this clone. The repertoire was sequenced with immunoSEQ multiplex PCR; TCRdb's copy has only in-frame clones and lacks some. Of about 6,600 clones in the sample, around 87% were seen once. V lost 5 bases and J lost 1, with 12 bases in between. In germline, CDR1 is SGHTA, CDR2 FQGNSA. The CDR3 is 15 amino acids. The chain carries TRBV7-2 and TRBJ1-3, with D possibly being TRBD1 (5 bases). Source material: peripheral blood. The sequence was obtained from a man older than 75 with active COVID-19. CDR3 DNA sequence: TGTGCCAGCAGCGAAGGACAATGGTCTGGAAACACCATATATTTT. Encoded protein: CASSEGQWSGNTIYF.